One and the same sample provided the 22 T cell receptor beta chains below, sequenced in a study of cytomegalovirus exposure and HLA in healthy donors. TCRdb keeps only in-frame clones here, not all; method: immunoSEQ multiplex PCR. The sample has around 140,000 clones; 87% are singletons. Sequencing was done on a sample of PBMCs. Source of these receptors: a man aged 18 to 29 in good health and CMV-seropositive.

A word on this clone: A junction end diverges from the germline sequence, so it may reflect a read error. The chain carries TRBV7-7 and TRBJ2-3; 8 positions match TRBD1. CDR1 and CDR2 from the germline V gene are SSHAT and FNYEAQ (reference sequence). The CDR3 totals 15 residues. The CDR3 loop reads CASSFQDRAADTQYF. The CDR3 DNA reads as TGTGCTAGCAGCTTTCAGGACAGGGCGGCAGATACGCAGTATTTT.

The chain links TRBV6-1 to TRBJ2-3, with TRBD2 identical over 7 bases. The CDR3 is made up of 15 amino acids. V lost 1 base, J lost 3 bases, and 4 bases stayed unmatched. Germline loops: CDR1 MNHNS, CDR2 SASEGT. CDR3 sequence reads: CASSEGEGETDTQYF. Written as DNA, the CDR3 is TGTGCCAGCAGTGAAGGGGAGGGAGAGACAGATACGCAGTATTTT.

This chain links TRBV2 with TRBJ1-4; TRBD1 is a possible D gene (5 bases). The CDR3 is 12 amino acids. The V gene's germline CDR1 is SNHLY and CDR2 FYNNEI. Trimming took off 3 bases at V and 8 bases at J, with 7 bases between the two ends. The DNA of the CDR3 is TGTGCCAGCAGTGAGGGGCAAGAAAAACTGTTTTTT. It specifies CASSEGQEKLFF.

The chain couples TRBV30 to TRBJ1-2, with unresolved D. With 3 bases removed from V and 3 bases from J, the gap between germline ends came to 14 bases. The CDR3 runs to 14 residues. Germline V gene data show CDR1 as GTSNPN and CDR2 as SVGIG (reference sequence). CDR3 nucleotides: TGTGCCTGGAGGCCCCTTGCGGTTTACTATGGCTACACCTTC. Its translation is CAWRPLAVYYGYTF.

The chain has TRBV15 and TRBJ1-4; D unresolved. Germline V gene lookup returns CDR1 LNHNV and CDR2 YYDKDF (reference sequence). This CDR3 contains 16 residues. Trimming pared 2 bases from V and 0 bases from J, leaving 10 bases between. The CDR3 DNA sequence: TGTGCCACCAGCAGAAGTCGGTCCCCAACTAATGAAAAACTGTTTTTT. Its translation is CATSRSRSPTNEKLFF.

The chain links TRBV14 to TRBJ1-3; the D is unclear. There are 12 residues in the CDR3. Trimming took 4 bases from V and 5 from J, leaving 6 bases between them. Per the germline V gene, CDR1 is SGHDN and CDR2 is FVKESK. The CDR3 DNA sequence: TGTGCCAGCAGCCCAAACAGAAACACCATATATTTT. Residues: CASSPNRNTIYF.

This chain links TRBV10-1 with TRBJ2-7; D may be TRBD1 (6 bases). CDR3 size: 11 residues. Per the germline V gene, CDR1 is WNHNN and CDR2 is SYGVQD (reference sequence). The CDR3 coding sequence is TGCGCCAGCGCTCTCAGGGGCAGCCCTGAAGTC. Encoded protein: CASALRGSPEV.

CDR3 region: CASSQRQGDEQFF. The CDR3 coding sequence is TGTGCCAGCTCACAGAGGCAGGGGGATGAGCAGTTCTTC. The genes are TRBV18 and TRBJ2-1, with 7 bases aligning to TRBD1. Germline trimming cut 4 bases from V and 8 bases from J; bases unmatched to any gene: 5. CDR3 size: 13 residues. Germline-derived CDR1 and CDR2 are KGHSH and LQKENI. Full variable domain (rest looked up from reference TRBV18 and TRBJ2-1): NAGVMQNPRHLVRRRGQEARLRCSPMKGHSHVYWYRQLPEEGLKFMVYLQKENIIDESGMPKERFSAEFPKEGPSILRIQQVVRGDSAAYFCASSQRQGDEQFFGPGTRLTVL.

CDR3 nucleotide sequence: TGTGCCAGCAGTGAATATAATCAGGGAGATACGCAGTATTTT. This encodes CASSEYNQGDTQYF. The chain couples TRBV25-1 to TRBJ2-3, with D possibly matching TRBD1 (5 bases). CDR1 is MGHDK and CDR2 is SYGVNS in the germline V gene. The ends were cut back, 0 bases at V and 5 bases at J, with 9 bases in the middle. The CDR3 contains 14 residues.

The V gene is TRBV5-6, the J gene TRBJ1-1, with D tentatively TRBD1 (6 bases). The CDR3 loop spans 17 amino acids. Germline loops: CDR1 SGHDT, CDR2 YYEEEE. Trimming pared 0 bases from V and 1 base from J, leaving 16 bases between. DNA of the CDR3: TGTGCCAGCAGCTTGGTTCCAGGGGCGCAGGGGAACACTGAAGCTTTCTTT. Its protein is CASSLVPGAQGNTEAFF.

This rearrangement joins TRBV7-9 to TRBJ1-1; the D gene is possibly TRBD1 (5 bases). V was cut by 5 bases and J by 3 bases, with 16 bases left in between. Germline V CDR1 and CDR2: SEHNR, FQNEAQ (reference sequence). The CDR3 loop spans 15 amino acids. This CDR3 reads CASSPPSGGDTEAFF. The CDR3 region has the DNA TGTGCCAGCAGCCCCCCCTCGGGGGGGGACACTGAAGCTTTCTTT.

The CDR3, as DNA: TGTGCCAGCAGCCCTCGGGGACAGGCGAACTCTGGGGCCAACGTCCTGACTTTC. It encodes CASSPRGQANSGANVLTF. This chain connects TRBV9 to TRBJ2-6; TRBD1 aligns across 8 bases. This CDR3 has 18 residues. The J segment lost 0 bases and the V segment lost 4 bases, leaving 9 bases of the junction unmatched. CDR1 and CDR2 (germline): SGDLS, YYNGEE.

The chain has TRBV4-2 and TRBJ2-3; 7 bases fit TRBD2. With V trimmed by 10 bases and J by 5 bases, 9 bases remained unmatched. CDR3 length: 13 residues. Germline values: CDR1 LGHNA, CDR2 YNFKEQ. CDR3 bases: TGTGCCACCCTGGGAGGGGCAGGAGATACGCAGTATTTT. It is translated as CATLGGAGDTQYF.

Here the CDR3 DNA reads TGTGCCAGCAGCCGGCGCGGGGGATATGGCTACACCTTC. It specifies CASSRRGGYGYTF. The chain recombines TRBV5-5 with TRBJ1-2, with D perhaps TRBD1 (5 bases). This CDR3 is built from 13 residues. Germline CDR1 and CDR2: SGHKS and YYEKEE (reference sequence). Trimming cost V 4 bases and J 5 bases, with 12 bases left between them.

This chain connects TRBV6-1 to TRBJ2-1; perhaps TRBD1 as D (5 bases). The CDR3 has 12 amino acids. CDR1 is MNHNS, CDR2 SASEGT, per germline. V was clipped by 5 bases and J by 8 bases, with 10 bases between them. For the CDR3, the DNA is TGTGCCAGCAGTCTCACCAGGGATGAGCAGTTCTTC. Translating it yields CASSLTRDEQFF.

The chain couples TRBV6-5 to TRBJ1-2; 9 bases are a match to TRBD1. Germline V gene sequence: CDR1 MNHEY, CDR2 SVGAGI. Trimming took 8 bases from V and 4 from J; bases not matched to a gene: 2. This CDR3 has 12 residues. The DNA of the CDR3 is TGTGCCAGCTCGACAGGGGGCTATGGCTACACCTTC. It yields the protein CASSTGGYGYTF.

CDR3 DNA sequence: TGTGCCAGTAGTATAGGGGGGACAGTCCAAGAGACCCAGTACTTC. This codes for CASSIGGTVQETQYF. This sequence joins TRBV19 and TRBJ2-5; 7 positions match TRBD1. CDR1 is LNHDA, CDR2 SQIVND, per germline (reference sequence). The CDR3 runs to 15 residues. V shed 1 base and J 1 base; nucleotides not matched to a gene: 3.

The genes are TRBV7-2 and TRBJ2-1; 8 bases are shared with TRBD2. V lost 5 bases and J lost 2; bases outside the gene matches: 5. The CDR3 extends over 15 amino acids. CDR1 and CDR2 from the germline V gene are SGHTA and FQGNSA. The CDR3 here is CASSAETSAYNEQFF. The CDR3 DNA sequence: TGTGCCAGCAGCGCGGAGACTAGCGCCTACAATGAGCAGTTCTTC.

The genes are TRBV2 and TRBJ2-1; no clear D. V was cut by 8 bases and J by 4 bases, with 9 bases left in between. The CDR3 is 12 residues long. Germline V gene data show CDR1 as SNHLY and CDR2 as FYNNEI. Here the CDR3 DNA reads TGTGCCAGCGACGAACAGTACAATGAGCAGTTCTTC. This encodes CASDEQYNEQFF.

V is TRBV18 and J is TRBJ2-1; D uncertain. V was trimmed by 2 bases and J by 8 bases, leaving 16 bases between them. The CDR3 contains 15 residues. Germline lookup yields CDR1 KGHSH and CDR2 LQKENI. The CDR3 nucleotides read TGTGCCAGCTCACCAAAATTTAATGGAGAAGATGAGCAGTTCTTC. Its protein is CASSPKFNGEDEQFF.

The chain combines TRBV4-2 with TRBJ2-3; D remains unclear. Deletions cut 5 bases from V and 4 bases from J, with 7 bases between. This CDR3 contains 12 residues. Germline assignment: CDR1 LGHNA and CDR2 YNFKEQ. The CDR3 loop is CASSSFADTQYF. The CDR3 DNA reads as TGTGCCAGCAGCTCTTTCGCAGATACGCAGTATTTT.

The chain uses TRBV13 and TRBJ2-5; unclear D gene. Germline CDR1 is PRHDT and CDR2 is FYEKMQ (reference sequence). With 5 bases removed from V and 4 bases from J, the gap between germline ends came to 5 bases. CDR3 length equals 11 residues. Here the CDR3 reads CASSQRETQYF. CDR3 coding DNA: TGTGCCAGCAGCCAGCGAGAGACCCAGTACTTC.